This T cell receptor beta chain originates from a study of HIV-infected patients and healthy controls. Whole-study results and caveats: Eight alpha and eight beta V genes differed significantly in mean usage between HIV-infected patients and controls. CMV-associated CDR3s mostly grew nonsignificantly during therapy, while HIV-associated CDR3s declined significantly. Size-matched repertoire data failed to replicate the apparent Gini index recovery after therapy in HIV-infected patients.

This clonotype came up many times. Its antigen is undetermined. Whole blood was used without fractionation, so all unsorted peripheral T cells were included. Alpha and beta constant-region primers primed reverse transcription of about 500 ng RNA. Separate chain-specific third strand synthesis with multiplexing indices produced the alpha and beta libraries. A single record per CDR3 protein comes from TCRdb applying MiXCR to the 5' RACE reads. The sample has 15,000 to 20,000 distinct CDR3 sequences, more than 8% seen once. The origin of this receptor is an adult in good health. Sequencing was carried out using blood.

In nucleotides, the CDR3 is TGTGCCAGCAAAGGAGGGCCCATTGAAGCTTTCTTT. Translating it yields CASKGGPIEAFF. The genes are TRBV2 and TRBJ1-1; no firm D call. Trimming removed 7 bases from V and 7 bases from J, with 13 bases in between. Germline V gene data show CDR1 as SNHLY and CDR2 as FYNNEI. The CDR3 spans 12 residues. Full variable domain (remainder filled in from reference TRBV2 and TRBJ1-1): EPEVTQTPSHQVTQMGQEVILRCVPISNHLYFYWYRQILGQKVEFLVSFYNNEISEKSEIFDDQFSVERPDGSNFTLKIRSTKLEDSAMYFCASKGGPIEAFFGQGTRLTVV.